The sequence of this T cell receptor beta chain was determined in a study of shared clonotypes between healthy human individuals (dated by TCRdb to about 2020). For context, the study as a whole: A few men and a couple of women, aged 18 to 49 years, made up the cohort. For each donor, three plates each were used for CD4 naive and CD4 memory, two plates were used for CD8 naive, and one plate was used for CD8 memory. To estimate repertoire size and how much clonotypes are shared between individuals, the study performed deep sequencing of blood TCR repertoires from about five healthy adults. To increase sequencing depth and limit assay-specific biases, TCR repertoire library preparation and sequencing were carried out by different laboratories using diverse techniques. Each donor's leukapheresis produced roughly between roughly 0.85 and 9.5 billion PBMCs. Overall study results and their limits: Rarefaction of sorted-subset datasets indicated incomplete sequencing despite the large sequencing depth. Compared with non-shared clonotypes, clonotypes shared by all four sorted-subset donors had higher generation probabilities. The small number of donors limited the genetic and exposure-history diversity represented. Naive subsets generally had larger estimated clonotype richness than memory subsets did. Based on pairwise subsampling, the degree of clonotype sharing among donors was expected to be affected by sequencing depth. About 4.5% of naive CD4, around 3.5% of naive CD8, approximately 2% of memory CD4, and 0.4% of memory CD8 clonotypes were shared across a handful of donors. Only blood was sampled, and tissue TCR repertoires likely differ from those in blood.

CDR1 and CDR2 are drawn from the germline V gene: SGHRS, YFSETQ. The CDR3, from cysteine to phenylalanine, totals 12 residues. The entry retains the CDR3 DNA only, 36 bases that are in frame from base 1. Donors were healthy HIV-negative adults with no recently reported acute infections or vaccinations. Every donor was a Caucasian adult living in Nashville, Tennessee, USA. CD4+ T cells were enriched by magnetic negative selection; naive cells were then positively selected on CD45RA, and the negative fraction formed the memory subset. After blood collection by leukapheresis, PBMCs were isolated using Ficoll-Histopaque density gradient centrifugation and then cryopreserved in the vapor phase of liquid nitrogen. Analytical flow cytometry was used to check the purity and quantity of each magnetically sorted T cell population. Genomic DNA was isolated from each sorted fraction and quantified by UV absorbance on a Nanodrop 2000c.

Using the deep immunoSEQ assay, TCR CDR3 regions were amplified from genomic DNA by multiplex PCR. Genomic DNA extracted from each cell subset was distributed evenly over all wells of several immunoSEQ 96-well plates, and each plate served as one replicate. For sorted subsets, each replicate PCR was loaded with roughly 200 ng genomic DNA, equivalent to 25,000 to 30,000 T cell genomes. Purified libraries were quantified with a Qubit 3.0 fluorometer, sized on a Bioanalyzer 2100, and re-quantified with the KAPA Library Quantification kit. Every immunoSEQ 96-well plate was sequenced on a dedicated single-read 150-cycle Illumina NextSeq 550 flow cell. The paper's processing steps were these. The immunoSEQ output contained only junctional sequences without quality scores, so filtering could not match that applied to full-length reads. Sequences were annotated with PyIR, a Python wrapper for IgBLAST v1.9, and V/J genes and CDR3 were assigned using IMGT germline references. Reads were removed for weak V/J assignments (E-value above 1e-6), missing CDR3, stop codons, out-of-frame junctions, or ambiguous translated residues. V3J clonotypes were defined as sequences sharing the same inferred V gene, J gene, and CDR3 amino acid sequence. Percentage overlap between repertoires was calculated by dividing the number of shared unique clonotypes by the size of the smaller repertoire. Richness of each repertoire was evaluated using RTK rarefaction, the Chao1 estimator, and Recon v2.1 estimates of unobserved clonotypes. For all TCRbeta clonotypes obtained by the gDNA method from a few donors, generation probabilities were computed with OLGA. Not all clones reach the TCRdb copy of this immuneACCESS table, which keeps in-frame sequences only. Checked studies attribute under half of the gap to unresolved V genes and leave the rest unexplained. The V and J calls and the clone size are those of that table, but D and trimming were determined from the DNA. The sample table records under 650,000 clones; 96% of these occur just once. The ten largest clones capture roughly 0.06% of the sample.

A remark on this clone: Its binding antigen is unknown. At one end, the junction sequence differs from germline, possibly due to a read error.

The receptor comes from a woman aged 25 to 39 in good health. The sample was naive CD4+ T cells sorted from blood. What this sample's cell subset or site label stands for: CD45RA+ positively selected. The chain links TRBV5-1 with TRBJ2-5, and 7 junction bases match TRBD1. The bases read TGCGCCAGCAGTACCGGGACAGTGGCAACCCACTTC. Its translation reads: CASSTGTVATHF. The reference TRBV5-1 and TRBJ2-5 proteins fill in what lies around the CDR3, so the full variable domain reads KAGVTQTPRYLIKTRGQQVTLSCSPISGHRSVSWYQQTPGQGLQFLFEYFSETQRNKGNFPGRFSGRQFSNSRSEMNVSTLELGDSALYLCASSTGTVATHFGPGTRLLVL.